Listed below are T cell receptor beta chains from one sample, sequenced in a study of blood T cell repertoires in COVID-19. The method was immunoSEQ multiplex PCR; TCRdb's version includes in-frame clones alone and lacks a portion of them. The table has 350,000 or so clones, around 87% seen once. Sample: peripheral blood. The source of these receptors is a young man with active or convalescent COVID-19. Both conserved end residues are part of each CDR3. D genes are given only for firm matches. Clone sizes are given selectively: once, few, many, or a class where the clone is expanded.

D gene,clone size,V gene,CDR3 length,J gene,CDR3 protein,CDR3 DNA
TRBD1,.,TRBV19,11,TRBJ1-2,CASRTGPGYTF,TGTGCCAGTAGGACAGGGCCCGGCTACACCTTC
.,.,TRBV5-1,13,TRBJ1-2,CASSPIGGYGYTF,TGCGCCAGCAGCCCCATAGGGGGCTATGGCTACACCTTC
.,.,TRBV6-5,16,TRBJ2-6,CASSYSGASGANVLTF,TGTGCCAGCAGTTACTCCGGAGCCTCTGGGGCCAACGTGCTGACTTTC
.,.,TRBV6-2/TRBV6-3,14,TRBJ1-5,CASSYGQGGQPQHF,TGTGCCAGCAGTTACGGGCAGGGCGGCCAGCCCCAGCATTTT
.,.,TRBV9,15,TRBJ1-4,CASSVGPATNEKLFF,TGTGCCAGCAGCGTCGGTCCTGCAACTAATGAAAAACTGTTTTTT
.,.,TRBV4-3,14,TRBJ2-3,CASSQDYSPQTQYF,TGCGCCAGCAGCCAAGATTACTCTCCCCAAACGCAGTATTTT
.,once,TRBV4-1,14,TRBJ1-2,CASSQVLSLYGYTF,TGCGCCAGCAGCCAAGTCCTCTCACTCTATGGCTACACCTTC
TRBD1,once,TRBV10-3,15,TRBJ1-2,CAISKGQGDNYGYTF,TGTGCCATCAGCAAGGGACAGGGGGATAACTATGGCTACACCTTC
TRBD1,.,TRBV5-1,14,TRBJ1-2,CASRDTGERYGYTF,TGCGCCAGCAGAGATACAGGGGAGCGCTATGGCTACACCTTC
.,.,TRBV4-3,13,TRBJ2-7,CASSQERQGGQYF,TGCGCCAGCAGCCAAGAGAGGCAGGGTGGGCAGTACTTC
.,.,TRBV6-5,14,TRBJ2-7,CASTGRSPSYEQYF,TGTGCCAGCACCGGTCGGTCTCCCTCTTACGAGCAGTACTTC
TRBD1,.,TRBV28,15,TRBJ1-5,CASSLGQGAWQPQHF,TGTGCCAGCAGCTTGGGACAGGGGGCCTGGCAGCCCCAGCATTTT
TRBD2,.,TRBV18,15,TRBJ2-3,CASSPSGGRTDTQYF,TGTGCCAGCTCACCGAGCGGGGGCCGCACAGATACGCAGTATTTT
.,.,TRBV11-2,15,TRBJ1-4,CASSLEKGWGEKLFF,TGTGCCAGCAGCTTAGAAAAGGGGTGGGGTGAAAAACTGTTTTTT
.,.,TRBV19,13,TRBJ2-7,CASNPAGAYEQYF,TGTGCCAGTAACCCAGCAGGTGCCTACGAGCAGTACTTC
.,.,TRBV5-5,15,TRBJ1-6,CASSLVPGDNSPLHF,TGTGCCAGCAGCTTGGTCCCGGGGGACAATTCACCCCTCCACTTT
.,.,TRBV7-2,14,TRBJ2-6,CASSPHSGANVLTF,TGTGCCAGCAGTCCGCACTCTGGGGCCAACGTGCTGACTTTC
.,.,TRBV6-5,12,TRBJ1-2,CAIRWPNYGYTF,TGTGCCATCCGATGGCCCAACTATGGCTACACCTTC
TRBD1,few,TRBV5-4,14,TRBJ2-7,CASRRGQGLYEQYF,TGTGCCAGCAGGAGGGGACAGGGACTATACGAGCAGTACTTC
.,.,TRBV11-1,14,TRBJ2-5,CASSLASGQETQYF,TGTGCCAGCAGCTTAGCATCAGGCCAAGAGACCCAGTACTTC
.,.,TRBV6-5,13,TRBJ1-2,CASSYGTTHGYTF,TGTGCCAGCAGTTATGGGACAACGCATGGCTACACCTTC
.,.,TRBV19,15,TRBJ1-5,CASSTTDYSNQPQHF,TGTGCCAGTAGTACGACAGATTATAGCAATCAGCCCCAGCATTTT
.,.,TRBV10-3,11,TRBJ1-4,CAIGREEKLFF,TGTGCCATCGGGAGGGAGGAAAAACTGTTTTTT
TRBD2,once,TRBV28,15,TRBJ2-5,CASSRPRGGWETQYF,TGTGCCAGCAGCCGGCCCCGGGGGGGCTGGGAGACCCAGTACTTC
.,.,TRBV7-2,14,TRBJ1-6,CASSLRQTNSPLHF,TGTGCCAGCAGCTTAAGACAGACCAATTCACCCCTCCACTTT
TRBD1,.,TRBV24-1,15,TRBJ2-7,CATSEAGQGMHEQYF,TGTGCCACCAGTGAGGCCGGACAGGGGATGCACGAGCAGTATTTC
.,.,TRBV25-1,17,TRBJ2-3,CASSEYYGVRNTDTQYF,TGTGCCAGCAGTGAATATTACGGGGTGAGGAACACAGATACGCAGTATTTT
TRBD1,.,TRBV6-2/TRBV6-3,16,TRBJ2-3,CASSRWGQGDSDTQYF,TGTGCCAGCAGCCGATGGGGACAGGGAGATTCAGATACGCAGTATTTT
.,.,TRBV18,14,TRBJ1-6,CASSPSGMDSPLHF,TGTGCCAGCTCACCATCCGGGATGGATTCACCCCTCCACTTT
TRBD2,.,TRBV5-1,13,TRBJ2-7,CASSLAGSSGQYF,TGCGCCAGCAGCCTAGCGGGGTCTTCGGGGCAGTACTTC
TRBD2,.,TRBV28,14,TRBJ2-1,CASSWLAGVNEQFF,TGTGCCAGCAGTTGGCTAGCGGGGGTAAATGAGCAGTTCTTC
TRBD1,once,TRBV11-3,16,TRBJ2-1,CASSLGLQGIYNEQFF,TGTGCCAGCAGCTTAGGTCTACAGGGGATCTACAATGAGCAGTTCTTC
.,few,TRBV18,13,TRBJ1-4,CASSTTDREKLFF,TGTGCCAGCTCAACTACCGACAGGGAAAAACTGTTTTTT
.,.,TRBV5-1,15,TRBJ2-7,CASSLEGHMAYEQYF,TGCGCCAGCAGCCTGGAGGGACATATGGCGTACGAGCAGTACTTC
.,.,TRBV6-5,12,TRBJ1-2,CASSYSNYGYTF,TGTGCCAGCAGTTACAGCAACTATGGCTACACCTTC
TRBD1,.,TRBV27,15,TRBJ2-7,CASSNTGGLSYEQYF,TGTGCCAGCAGCAACACAGGGGGCCTCTCCTACGAGCAGTACTTC
TRBD2,few,TRBV27,16,TRBJ2-6,CASKSAGDSGANVLTF,TGTGCCAGCAAGTCAGCGGGAGACTCTGGGGCCAACGTCCTGACTTTC
.,.,TRBV28,14,TRBJ2-7,CASSFPVSPYEQYF,TGTGCCAGCAGTTTTCCGGTCTCCCCCTACGAGCAGTACTTC
TRBD1,.,TRBV19,16,TRBJ2-7,CASSASSGTGIYEQYF,TGTGCCAGTAGTGCTTCCTCCGGGACAGGGATCTACGAGCAGTACTTC
.,.,TRBV7-9,15,TRBJ1-4,CASSFALATNEKLFF,TGTGCCAGCAGCTTTGCGTTAGCAACTAATGAAAAACTGTTTTTT
TRBD1,few,TRBV4-1,17,TRBJ1-5,CASSQARDRGRGQPQHF,TGCGCCAGCAGCCAGGCTCGCGACAGGGGGCGAGGTCAGCCCCAGCATTTT
.,.,TRBV30,15,TRBJ2-7,CAWSVRAGPAGEQYF,TGTGCCTGGAGTGTACGGGCAGGGCCCGCGGGGGAGCAGTACTTC
.,.,TRBV14,14,TRBJ1-1,CASSPLGPRGGAFF,TGTGCCAGCAGCCCCCTAGGGCCGAGGGGAGGTGCTTTCTTT
.,.,TRBV19,13,TRBJ1-4,CASSIGRGEKLFF,TGTGCCAGTAGTATCGGGCGCGGGGAAAAACTGTTTTTT
.,once,TRBV9,15,TRBJ1-3,CASSGAQGGGNTIYF,TGTGCCAGCAGCGGAGCCCAGGGAGGCGGAAACACCATATATTTT
TRBD1,.,TRBV5-5,15,TRBJ1-1,CASSPGQGENTEAFF,TGTGCCAGCAGCCCTGGACAGGGGGAGAACACTGAAGCTTTCTTT
TRBD1,.,TRBV15,17,TRBJ2-1,CATSRDLRDRDYNEQFF,TGTGCCACCAGCAGAGATTTACGGGACAGGGACTACAATGAGCAGTTCTTC
.,.,TRBV28,12,TRBJ1-4,CASRGPYEKLFF,TGTGCCAGCAGGGGGCCTTATGAAAAACTGTTTTTT
TRBD2,.,TRBV3-1/TRBV3-2,17,TRBJ2-2,CASSQDGSSGAYGELFF,TGTGCCAGCAGCCAAGACGGCTCTAGCGGGGCGTACGGGGAGCTGTTTTTT